The 29 T cell receptor beta chains below come from one sample, sequenced in a study of blood T cell repertoires in COVID-19. TCRdb's copy holds only in-frame clones and misses some; the assay was immunoSEQ multiplex PCR. Of around 220,000 clones detected, 80% to 85% appear once; the ten largest clones hold around 6.5%. The sample was PBMCs or T cells enriched from blood (not recorded which). The receptors originated from a woman in her thirties or forties who had recovered from COVID-19.

This clone was observed once. This chain links TRBV28 with TRBJ1-5, with unresolved D. Trimming pared 10 bases from V and 4 bases from J, leaving 11 bases between. From germline, CDR1 is MDHEN and CDR2 SYDVKM. CDR3 length equals 12 residues. The CDR3, as DNA: TGTGCCACGTCAGAAAGTAATCAGCCCCAGCATTTT. Translating it yields CATSESNQPQHF. Full variable domain (outside the CDR3, taken from reference TRBV28 and TRBJ1-5): DVKVTQSSRYLVKRTGEKVFLECVQDMDHENMFWYRQDPGLGLRLIYFSYDVKMKEKGDIPEGYSVSREKKERFSLILESASTNQTSMYLCATSESNQPQHFGDGTRLSIL.

The chain combines TRBV2 with TRBJ2-3, with 12 bases fitting TRBD2. From germline, CDR1 is SNHLY and CDR2 FYNNEI. Unmatched junction bases numbered 5, after V lost 10 bases and J lost 0 bases. This CDR3 has 15 residues. The CDR3 protein is CATPLAGGSTDTQYF. The CDR3 DNA reads as TGTGCCACCCCACTAGCGGGAGGAAGCACAGATACGCAGTATTTT.

V and J are TRBV24-1 and TRBJ1-1; 7 bases match TRBD1. There are 14 residues in the CDR3. Per the germline V gene, CDR1 is KGHDR and CDR2 is SFDVKD. Trimming removed 7 bases from V and 1 base from J; junction bases left unmatched: 5. The CDR3 loop reads CATRREGANTEAFF. The CDR3 nucleotides read TGTGCCACCAGGCGTGAGGGGGCGAACACTGAAGCTTTCTTT.

The chain uses TRBV24-1 and TRBJ1-5; TRBD1 matches at 8 bases. The length of the CDR3 is 13 residues. With 3 bases clipped from V and 9 bases from J, the junction kept 3 bases outside the gene matches. Germline-derived CDR1 and CDR2 are KGHDR and SFDVKD. This CDR3 reads CATSDGQGRPQHF. As DNA, the CDR3 is TGTGCCACCAGTGATGGACAGGGTCGGCCCCAGCATTTT.

This sequence joins TRBV2 and TRBJ1-4; unclear D gene. Germline V gene lookup returns CDR1 SNHLY and CDR2 FYNNEI. There are 12 residues in the CDR3. V lost 6 bases and J 8 bases, leaving 10 bases between the germline ends. CDR3: CASRATGEKLFF. DNA of the CDR3: TGTGCCAGCAGGGCAACCGGGGAAAAACTGTTTTTT.

The CDR3 sequence is CASSSRTGGGYEQYF. The CDR3 DNA reads TGTGCCAGCAGTTCGCGGACGGGTGGAGGCTACGAGCAGTACTTC. This sequence joins TRBV28 and TRBJ2-7, with a weak D call TRBD2 (5 bases). The CDR3 loop spans 15 amino acids. Trimming took 4 bases from V and 3 from J, leaving 16 bases between them. Germline CDR1 reads MDHEN; CDR2 reads SYDVKM.

The chain is built from TRBV21-1 and TRBJ2-7; the table calls TRBD2, which could not be checked here. TRBV21-1 is an annotated pseudogene. There are 16 residues in the CDR3. This CDR3 reads CASRVMKSSEWDEQYV. DNA of the CDR3: TGTGCCAGCAGGGTAATGAAGTCTAGCGAGTGGGACGAGCAGTACGTC.

The chain uses TRBV2 and TRBJ2-3; 9 positions agree with TRBD2. Germline V gene lookup returns CDR1 SNHLY and CDR2 FYNNEI. The trim removed 7 bases at V and 5 bases at J, leaving 16 bases unmatched. The CDR3 has 17 residues. CDR3 amino acids: CASIGASGELREDTQYF. Here the CDR3 DNA reads TGTGCCAGCATTGGGGCTAGCGGGGAGCTCCGCGAAGATACGCAGTATTTT.

CDR3 loop: CASSAIGTSGSGTQYF. CDR3 sequence (DNA): TGCGCCAGCAGCGCGATAGGGACTAGCGGGAGTGGGACCCAGTACTTC. The chain uses TRBV5-1 and TRBJ2-5, with TRBD2 matching over 14 bases. CDR3 length equals 16 residues. After removal of 4 bases from V and 7 bases from J, the junction contained 9 bases not matched to a gene. In germline, CDR1 is SGHRS, CDR2 YFSETQ.

This chain joins TRBV7-5 and TRBJ2-7; the D segment call TRBD1 is taken from the table without a DNA check. TRBV7-5 is noted as a pseudogene. The CDR3 is 14 residues long. CDR3 bases: TGTGCCAGAAGCTTAGAAACAGGGAACTACGAGCAGTACGTC. It translates to CARSLETGNYEQYV.

V gene TRBV18 combines with J gene TRBJ1-3; D is unresolved. Looked up from germline, CDR1 is KGHSH and CDR2 is LQKENI. This CDR3 contains 15 residues. Trimming stripped 5 bases from V and 0 bases from J, with 11 bases between. CDR3: CASSIARHSGNTIYF. In nucleotides, the CDR3 is TGTGCCAGCTCAATCGCGCGTCACTCTGGAAACACCATATATTTT. The full variable domain, in which reference TRBV18 and TRBJ1-3 provide the parts outside the CDR3, is NAGVMQNPRHLVRRRGQEARLRCSPMKGHSHVYWYRQLPEEGLKFMVYLQKENIIDESGMPKERFSAEFPKEGPSILRIQQVVRGDSAAYFCASSIARHSGNTIYFGEGSWLTVV.

This clone appeared a single time. The CDR3 region is CASSESGGGEQFF. CDR3 sequence (DNA): TGCGCCAGCAGTGAGTCCGGAGGCGGTGAGCAGTTCTTC. The chain combines TRBV10-1 with TRBJ2-1; D might be TRBD2 (5 bases). The germline gives CDR1 WNHNN, CDR2 SYGVQD (reference sequence). The CDR3 has 13 residues. Deletions cut 0 bases from V and 9 bases from J, with 9 bases between.

The chain uses TRBV19 and TRBJ2-1; 14 bases fit TRBD2. Unmatched junction bases numbered 10, after V lost 4 bases and J lost 5 bases. CDR1 and CDR2 from the germline V gene are LNHDA and SQIVND (reference sequence). This CDR3 is 18 amino acids long. CDR3 in DNA: TGTGCCAGTAGTAGATCTAGGACTAGCGGGAGGTTGGACAATGAGCAGTTCTTC. Its protein product is CASSRSRTSGRLDNEQFF.

The J gene is TRBJ2-7, the V gene TRBV18; maybe TRBD1 (5 bases). This CDR3 region has 13 residues. The V end lost 3 bases, the J end lost 3 bases, and 9 bases lay between the germline ends. Per germline, CDR1 KGHSH and CDR2 LQKENI. CDR3 nucleotide sequence: TGTGCCAGCTCACCCGAACAGGTCTACGAGCAGTACTTC. Amino acids: CASSPEQVYEQYF.

The chain couples TRBV28 to TRBJ2-1; TRBD2 aligns across 9 bases. After removal of 8 bases from V and 0 bases from J, the junction contained 17 bases not matched to a gene. There are 19 residues in the CDR3. Looked up from germline, CDR1 is MDHEN and CDR2 is SYDVKM. DNA of the CDR3: TGTGCCAGCGAAAGGGGCGGGACTAGCTTTTTAAGCTCCTACAATGAGCAGTTCTTC. It codes for CASERGGTSFLSSYNEQFF.

This clone was counted only a few times. CDR3 coding DNA: TGTGCCAGCTCACAGCCCCGAGGACAGGGAAGCACCGGGGAGCTGTTTTTT. This sequence encodes CASSQPRGQGSTGELFF. V is TRBV18 and J is TRBJ2-2, with 8 bases lining up with TRBD1. Trimming at V came to 4 bases and at J to 4 bases, leaving 11 bases not matched to a gene. CDR3 length: 17 amino acids. Germline values: CDR1 KGHSH, CDR2 LQKENI.

The chain joins TRBV18 to TRBJ1-5; the D gene is possibly TRBD1 (5 bases). The CDR3 is 14 residues long. Germline lookup yields CDR1 KGHSH and CDR2 LQKENI. Trimming took off 6 bases at V and 9 bases at J, with 18 bases between the two ends. CDR3 region: CASSERTGQSPQHF. The CDR3 nucleotides read TGTGCCAGCTCGGAAAGAACAGGCCAGTCGCCCCAGCATTTT. The variable domain in full, with the rest retrieved from reference TRBV18 and TRBJ1-5, is NAGVMQNPRHLVRRRGQEARLRCSPMKGHSHVYWYRQLPEEGLKFMVYLQKENIIDESGMPKERFSAEFPKEGPSILRIQQVVRGDSAAYFCASSERTGQSPQHFGDGTRLSIL.

The chain recombines TRBV5-6 with TRBJ1-5, with D possibly TRBD1 on 5 matching bases. V dropped 3 bases and J dropped 0 bases, with 7 bases sitting between them. Germline V gene data show CDR1 as SGHDT and CDR2 as YYEEEE. The CDR3 spans 14 residues. Here the CDR3 DNA reads TGTGCCAGCAGCTCTACAGGTAGCAATCAGCCCCAGCATTTT. It is translated as CASSSTGSNQPQHF.

The chain joins TRBV5-1 to TRBJ2-5; tentatively, D is TRBD1 (6 bases). Trimming cost V 4 bases and J 5 bases, with 18 bases left between them. Germline values: CDR1 SGHRS, CDR2 YFSETQ. The CDR3 runs 15 residues. DNA for the CDR3: TGCGCCAGCAGCCCAACGGACAGCTTCAGGGAGACCCAGTACTTC. Translated, it gives CASSPTDSFRETQYF.

This chain links TRBV7-2 with TRBJ1-2; 9 bases line up with TRBD1. The CDR3 contains 14 residues. The ends lost 5 bases at V and 4 bases at J; junction bases unmatched: 5. CDR1 is SGHTA, CDR2 FQGNSA, per germline. CDR3 protein: CASSLGTGSYGYTF. DNA for the CDR3: TGTGCCAGCAGCCTAGGGACAGGGAGCTATGGCTACACCTTC.

V and J are TRBV6-5 and TRBJ1-2; tentatively, D is TRBD1 (6 bases). In germline, CDR1 is MNHEY, CDR2 SVGAGI. This CDR3 comprises 12 residues. The V and J ends lost 5 bases and 8 bases respectively, with 12 bases between them. The CDR3 loop is CASSKQGLGYTF. The CDR3 DNA reads as TGTGCCAGCAGTAAGCAGGGGTTAGGCTACACCTTC.

This chain uses TRBV7-6 with TRBJ2-7, with D maybe TRBD2 (6 bases). Per the germline V gene, CDR1 is SGHVS and CDR2 is FNYEAQ. The CDR3 spans 16 residues. V shed 1 base and J shed 2 bases, with 15 bases lying between them. DNA of the CDR3: TGTGCCAGCAGCTTAGTAGGAGGGGACGCAACCTACGAGCAGTACTTC. Amino acid sequence: CASSLVGGDATYEQYF. Based on the CDR3 plus reference TRBV7-6 and TRBJ2-7, the full variable domain is GAGVSQSPRYKVTKRGQDVALRCDPISGHVSLYWYRQALGQGPEFLTYFNYEAQQDKSGLPNDRFSAERPEGSISTLTIQRTEQRDSAMYRCASSLVGGDATYEQYFGPGTRLTVT.

The chain uses TRBV28 and TRBJ1-5; tentative D call: TRBD1 (6 bases). Germline lookup yields CDR1 MDHEN and CDR2 SYDVKM. The length of the CDR3 is 13 residues. V was shortened by 6 bases and J by 7 bases, with 13 bases between the two germline ends. DNA of the CDR3: TGTGCCAGCAGCAAAAGGGGGTACCAGCCCCAGCATTTT. Translated, it gives CASSKRGYQPQHF. The variable domain in full, with the rest retrieved from reference TRBV28 and TRBJ1-5, is DVKVTQSSRYLVKRTGEKVFLECVQDMDHENMFWYRQDPGLGLRLIYFSYDVKMKEKGDIPEGYSVSREKKERFSLILESASTNQTSMYLCASSKRGYQPQHFGDGTRLSIL.

This clone was counted between two and nine times. This chain joins TRBV6-1 and TRBJ1-2, with D maybe TRBD1 (6 bases). The germline gives CDR1 MNHNS, CDR2 SASEGT. This CDR3 is built from 16 residues. Trimming left V 4 bases short and J 0 bases short, with 15 bases between. This CDR3 is CASSANRDKANYGYTF. The CDR3 nucleotides read TGTGCCAGCAGTGCCAACCGGGACAAAGCTAACTATGGCTACACCTTC.

The chain recombines TRBV19 with TRBJ1-2; D not resolved. Germline loops: CDR1 LNHDA, CDR2 SQIVND (reference sequence). This CDR3 is 15 amino acids long. Between the trimmed V and J ends, which lost 1 base and 4 bases, there was a span of 13 bases. CDR3 loop: CASSIGTVLFYGYTF. The CDR3 region has the DNA TGTGCCAGTAGTATAGGAACAGTCTTATTCTATGGCTACACCTTC.

This clone was observed a single time. V is TRBV11-3 and J is TRBJ2-7; D is unclear. This CDR3 spans 13 amino acids. V was clipped by 3 bases and J by 6 bases, with 12 bases between them. The germline V gene encodes CDR1 SGHNT and CDR2 YENEEA. The CDR3, as DNA: TGTGCCAGCAGCTTCGCCAATTCGGGCGAGCAGTACGTC. Its translation: CASSFANSGEQYV.

This chain connects TRBV9 to TRBJ2-1, with TRBD2 matching 12 bases. The CDR3 extends over 17 amino acids. In germline, CDR1 is SGDLS, CDR2 YYNGEE. V gave up 5 bases and J gave up 5 bases; unmatched junction bases: 11. The chain's CDR3 is CASSLNPTSGSNNEQFF. The CDR3 DNA is TGTGCCAGCAGTTTGAACCCGACTAGCGGGAGTAACAATGAGCAGTTCTTC.

The gene calls are TRBV19 and TRBJ1-6; D may be TRBD1 (5 bases). The CDR3 sequence is 13 residues long. Trimming removed 6 bases from V and 10 bases from J, with 13 bases in between. Per germline, CDR1 LNHDA and CDR2 SQIVND (reference sequence). CDR3 protein: CASSGGLGSPLHF. DNA of the CDR3: TGTGCCAGTAGCGGGGGATTGGGGTCACCCCTCCACTTT.

This rearrangement joins TRBV21-1 to TRBJ2-7; the table's D call, TRBD2, was not checked against the DNA. TRBV21-1 is deemed a pseudogene. CDR3 length: 12 amino acids. DNA of the CDR3: TGTGCCAGCAGCAAAGGTCCGGGAGTGCAGTACGTC. Its protein product is CASSKGPGVQYV.